Following are 2 T cell receptor beta chains from one sample sequenced in a study of a mutant IDH1 vaccine in newly diagnosed glioma. The time point is: week 5, during vaccination. The investigators gave 300 ug of mutant IDH1 20-mer peptide in each vaccine dose, together with topical imiquimod. TCRdb's table, derived via immunoSEQ multiplex PCR, lists solely in-frame clones and lacks some. The repertoire has 30,000 to 40,000 clones, roughly four fifths of them found once; the top ten carry 20% to 25%. The antigens these receptors bind are not known. The input for sequencing was PBMCs, taken from a glioma patient whose treatment included an IDH1 peptide vaccine. These receptors all come from a man aged 30 to 45 with glioma.

The DNA for the CDR3 is TGCAGCGTGGGGACAGTCTACAATGAGCAGTTCTTC. This codes for CSVGTVYNEQFF. The chain recombines TRBV29-1 with TRBJ2-1; 7 bases match TRBD1. Germline CDR1 SQVTM, CDR2 ANQGSEA. The CDR3 has 12 amino acids. J lost 3 bases, V lost 6 bases, and 2 bases had no gene match.

DNA for the CDR3: TGTGCCTGGAGTGCAGGTTCAGGCGGGTATCAGCCCCAGCATTTT. This gives the protein CAWSAGSGGYQPQHF. This sequence joins TRBV30 and TRBJ1-5; D not resolved. Germline assignment: CDR1 GTSNPN and CDR2 SVGIG (reference sequence). V shed 1 base and J shed 5 bases, with 15 bases lying between them. The CDR3 consists of 15 residues.